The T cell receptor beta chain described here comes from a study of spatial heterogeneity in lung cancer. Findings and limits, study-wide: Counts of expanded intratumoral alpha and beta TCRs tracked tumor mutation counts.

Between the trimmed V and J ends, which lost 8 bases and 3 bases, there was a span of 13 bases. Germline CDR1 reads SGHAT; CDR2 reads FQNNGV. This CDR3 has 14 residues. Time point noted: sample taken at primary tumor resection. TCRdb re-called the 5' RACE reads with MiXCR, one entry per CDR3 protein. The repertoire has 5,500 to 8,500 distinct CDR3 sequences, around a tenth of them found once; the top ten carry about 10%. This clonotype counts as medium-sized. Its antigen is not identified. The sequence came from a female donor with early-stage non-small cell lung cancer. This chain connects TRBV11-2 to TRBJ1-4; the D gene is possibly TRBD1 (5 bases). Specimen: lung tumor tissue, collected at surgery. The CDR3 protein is CASGVTVANEKLFF. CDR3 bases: TGTGCCAGCGGAGTGACAGTGGCTAATGAAAAACTGTTTTTT.